This TCR beta chain was identified during a study of PD-1 blockade in classical Hodgkin lymphoma. Study conclusions and caveats: There remain no defined causes for the repertoire differences, which possibly reflect disease activity or prior therapy. Newly diagnosed and completely responding patients shared comparable baseline diversity. Healthy donors reportedly exceeded newly diagnosed patients in baseline TCR diversity.

V gave up 2 bases and J gave up 6 bases, with 8 bases separating them. The CDR3 is 13 amino acids. The germline gives CDR1 MNHEY, CDR2 SVGAGI. Method: immunoSEQ multiplex PCR; TCRdb's copy keeps in-frame clones and lacks some. Of tens of thousands of clones in the sample, approximately 80% were seen once. This sample's time point: cycle 4 day 1 (C4D1), after 6 weeks of nivolumab. Every one of the patients relapsed after autologous stem cell transplantation (brentuximab vedotin exposure was variable). Best outcomes ranged across complete response, partial response and progressive disease. As concerns this clone: Antigen: not known.

Sequenced here: peripheral blood mononuclear cells (PBMCs), sampled before the fourth cycle of nivolumab. The sequence came from a human donor with classical Hodgkin lymphoma. The chain employs TRBV6-5 and TRBJ1-5; D is possibly TRBD1 (6 bases). CDR3 in amino acids: CASSYTQGQPQHF. CDR3 coding DNA: TGTGCCAGCAGTTACACACAGGGTCAGCCCCAGCATTTT.